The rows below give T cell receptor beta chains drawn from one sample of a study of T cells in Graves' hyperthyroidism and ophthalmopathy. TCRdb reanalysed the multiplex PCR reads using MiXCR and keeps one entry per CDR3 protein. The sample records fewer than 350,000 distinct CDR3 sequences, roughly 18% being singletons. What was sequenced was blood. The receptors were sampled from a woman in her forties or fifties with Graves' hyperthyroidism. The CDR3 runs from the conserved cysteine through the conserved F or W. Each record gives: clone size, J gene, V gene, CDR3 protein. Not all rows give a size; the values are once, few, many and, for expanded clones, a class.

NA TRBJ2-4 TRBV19 CASRLTSGFGKNIQYF
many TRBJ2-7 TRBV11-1 CASSEPGQGFEQYF
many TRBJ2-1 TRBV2 CASSDPMAGGPLYNEQFF
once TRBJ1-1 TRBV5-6 CASSSDRLNMNTEAFF
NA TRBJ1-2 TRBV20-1 CSAPQGYGNYGYTF
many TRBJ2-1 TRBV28 CASGGTSYNEQFF
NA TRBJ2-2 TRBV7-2 CASRRNKATGELFF
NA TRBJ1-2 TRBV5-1 CASSLAGEGSYGYTF
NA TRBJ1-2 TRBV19 CASSPNTGASHYGYTF
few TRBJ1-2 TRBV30 CAWSRTGGDYGYTF
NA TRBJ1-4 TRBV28 CASSSSSRAVNEKLFF
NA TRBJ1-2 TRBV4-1 CASSPARDGYFGYTF
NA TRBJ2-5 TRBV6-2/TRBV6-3 CASIGGYETQYF
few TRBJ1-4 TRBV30 CALAQGAESVFF
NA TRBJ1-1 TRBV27 CASSLGPPTEAFF